What follows are 6 T cell receptor beta chains derived from one specimen sequenced in a study of cytomegalovirus exposure and HLA in healthy donors. The PCR contained 60 Vbeta and 13 Jbeta primers. Sequencing used immunoSEQ multiplex PCR; TCRdb keeps in-frame clones, though not all of them. The profile shows nearly 110,000 clones, around 77% of them singletons. The sample consisted of PBMCs. The receptors shown here come from a man younger than 30 in good health and CMV-seronegative.

The V and J genes are TRBV6-5 and TRBJ2-1, with 7 bases identical to TRBD1. V shed 7 bases, J shed 6 bases, and the junction held 9 bases outside the gene matches. Germline V gene sequence: CDR1 MNHEY, CDR2 SVGAGI. The CDR3 runs 14 residues. The CDR3 loop reads CASTQETGRNEQFF. The CDR3 region has the DNA TGTGCCAGCACCCAAGAGACAGGGCGCAATGAGCAGTTCTTC.

This chain connects TRBV5-4 to TRBJ1-5; D gene ambiguous. Germline-derived CDR1 and CDR2 are SGHNT and YYREEE (reference sequence). The CDR3 has 12 residues. Trimming cost V 0 bases and J 9 bases, with 7 bases left between them. In DNA, the CDR3 is TGTGCCAGCAGCTTGGAGCTCGGGCCCCAGCATTTT. This encodes CASSLELGPQHF.

This chain joins TRBV7-7 and TRBJ2-2; D gene uncertain. Looked up from germline, CDR1 is SSHAT and CDR2 is FNYEAQ (reference sequence). Trimming removed 5 bases at V and 5 bases at J, with 12 bases between. CDR3 size: 14 residues. CDR3 region: CASSPPGRTGELFF. The CDR3 bases are TGTGCCAGCAGCCCCCCCGGTAGAACCGGGGAGCTGTTTTTT.

The genes are TRBV5-1 and TRBJ1-1; 7 nucleotides agree with TRBD1. J lost 5 bases, V lost 4 bases, and 11 bases had no gene match. Germline V CDR1 and CDR2: SGHRS, YFSETQ. The CDR3 runs 15 residues. CDR3 sequence reads: CASSPYLGGQTEAFF. The CDR3 DNA is TGCGCCAGCAGCCCCTATCTAGGGGGCCAAACTGAAGCTTTCTTT.

The chain combines TRBV29-1 with TRBJ2-3; 11 bases fit TRBD2. The CDR3 runs 14 residues. Germline V gene lookup returns CDR1 SQVTM and CDR2 ANQGSEA. The junction had 4 bases not matched to a gene; V was cut back by 8 bases and J by 0 bases. CDR3 in DNA: TGCAGCACCCGACTAGCGGGGAGCACAGATACGCAGTATTTT. Residues: CSTRLAGSTDTQYF.

This chain uses TRBV6-4 with TRBJ1-3; D remains unclear. Germline CDR1 reads MRHNA; CDR2 reads SNTAGT. CDR3 length: 15 residues. The V end was cut by 6 bases, the J end by 4 bases, with 16 bases between. The CDR3 protein is CASRVKSPRGNTIYF. CDR3 nucleotide sequence: TGTGCCAGCAGGGTAAAGTCCCCGCGGGGAAACACCATATATTTT.